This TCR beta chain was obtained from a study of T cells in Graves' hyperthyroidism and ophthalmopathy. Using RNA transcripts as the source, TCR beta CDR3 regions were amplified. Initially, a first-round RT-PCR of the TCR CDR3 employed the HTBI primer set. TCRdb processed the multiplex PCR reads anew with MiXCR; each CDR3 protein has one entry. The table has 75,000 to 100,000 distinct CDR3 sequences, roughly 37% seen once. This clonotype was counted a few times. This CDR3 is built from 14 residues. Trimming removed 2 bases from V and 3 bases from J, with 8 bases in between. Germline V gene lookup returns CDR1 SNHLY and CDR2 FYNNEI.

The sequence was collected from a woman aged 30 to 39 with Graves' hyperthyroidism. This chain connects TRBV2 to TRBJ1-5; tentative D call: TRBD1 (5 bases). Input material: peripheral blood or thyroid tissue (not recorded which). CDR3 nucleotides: TGTGCCAGCAGTGAACAGGGACCCAATCAGCCCCAGCATTTT. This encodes CASSEQGPNQPQHF.